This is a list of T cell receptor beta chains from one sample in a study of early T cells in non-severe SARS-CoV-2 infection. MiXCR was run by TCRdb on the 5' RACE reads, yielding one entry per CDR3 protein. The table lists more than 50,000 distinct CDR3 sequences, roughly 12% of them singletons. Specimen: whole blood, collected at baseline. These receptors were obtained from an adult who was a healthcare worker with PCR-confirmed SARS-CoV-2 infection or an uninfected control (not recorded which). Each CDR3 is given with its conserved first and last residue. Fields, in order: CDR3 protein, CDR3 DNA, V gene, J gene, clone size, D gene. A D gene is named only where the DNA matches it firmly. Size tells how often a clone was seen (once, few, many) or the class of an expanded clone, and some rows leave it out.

CASRWTGTGGTGELFF	TGTGCCAGTAGATGGACCGGGACAGGGGGAACCGGGGAGCTGTTTTTT	TRBV19	TRBJ2-2	few	TRBD1
CASSYSMLAGDPDTQYF	TGTGCCAGCAGTTACTCGATGCTAGCGGGAGACCCAGATACGCAGTATTTT	TRBV6-6	TRBJ2-3	few	TRBD2
CASSAGGPSNQPQHF	TGTGCCAGCAGTGCAGGGGGACCTAGCAATCAGCCCCAGCATTTT	TRBV28	TRBJ1-5	-	TRBD1
CASSGTSSYNEQFF	TGTGCCAGCAGCGGGACGAGCTCCTACAATGAGCAGTTCTTC	TRBV6-2/TRBV6-3	TRBJ2-1	many	-
CASSYRGLDYGYTF	TGTGCCAGCAGTTACAGGGGGCTGGACTATGGCTACACCTTC	TRBV6-6	TRBJ1-2	-	TRBD1
CASSYGTASDTQYF	TGTGCCAGCAGTTACGGGACAGCATCAGATACGCAGTATTTT	TRBV6-2/TRBV6-3	TRBJ2-3	many	TRBD1
CASSLSGSPNEQYF	TGTGCCAGCAGCCTTAGCGGGAGCCCTAACGAGCAGTACTTC	TRBV9	TRBJ2-7	-	TRBD2
CAGSGDSSGNQPQHF	TGTGCCGGCTCCGGCGACAGTTCGGGCAATCAGCCCCAGCATTTT	TRBV2	TRBJ1-5	few	-
CASSPRGEGDTQYF	TGCGCCAGCAGCCCCCGGGGGGAAGGAGATACGCAGTATTTT	TRBV5-1	TRBJ2-3	-	TRBD2
CASRTVLEQFF	TGTGCCAGCAGGACAGTTCTTGAGCAGTTCTTC	TRBV6-1	TRBJ2-1	-	-
CSVEDPGTGSSYEQYF	TGCAGCGTTGAAGATCCGGGGACAGGGAGCTCCTACGAGCAGTACTTC	TRBV29-1	TRBJ2-7	-	TRBD1
CASSWKGTGKNIQYF	TGTGCCAGCAGCTGGAAGGGGACAGGGAAAAACATTCAGTACTTC	TRBV5-6	TRBJ2-4	many	TRBD1
CASSLFRGQNTEAFF	TGTGCCAGCAGCTTATTTAGGGGACAGAACACTGAAGCTTTCTTT	TRBV7-2	TRBJ1-1	-	-